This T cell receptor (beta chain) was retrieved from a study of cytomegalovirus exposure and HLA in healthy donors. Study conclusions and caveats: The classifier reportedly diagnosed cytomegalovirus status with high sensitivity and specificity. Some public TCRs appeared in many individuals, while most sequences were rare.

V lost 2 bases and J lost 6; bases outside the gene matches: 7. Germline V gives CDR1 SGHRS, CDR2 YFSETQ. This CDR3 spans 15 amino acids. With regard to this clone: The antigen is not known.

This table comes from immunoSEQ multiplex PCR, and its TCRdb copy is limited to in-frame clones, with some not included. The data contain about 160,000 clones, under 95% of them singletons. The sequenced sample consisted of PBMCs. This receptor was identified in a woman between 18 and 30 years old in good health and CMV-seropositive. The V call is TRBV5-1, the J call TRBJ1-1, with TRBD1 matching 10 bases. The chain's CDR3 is CASSFYRDRGPEAFF. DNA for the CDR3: TGCGCCAGCAGCTTTTACCGGGACAGGGGACCTGAAGCTTTCTTT.